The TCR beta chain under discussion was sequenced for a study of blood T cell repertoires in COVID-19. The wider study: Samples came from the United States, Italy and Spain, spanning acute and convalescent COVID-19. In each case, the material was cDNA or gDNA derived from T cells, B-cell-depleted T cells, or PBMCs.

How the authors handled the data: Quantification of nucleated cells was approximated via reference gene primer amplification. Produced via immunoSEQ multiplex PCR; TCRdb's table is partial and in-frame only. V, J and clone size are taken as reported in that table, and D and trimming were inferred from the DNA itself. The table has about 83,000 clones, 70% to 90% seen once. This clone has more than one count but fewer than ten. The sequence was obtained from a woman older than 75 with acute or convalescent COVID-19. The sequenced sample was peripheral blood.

The CDR3 sequence is CASSALGAGGSVKQFF. DNA for the CDR3: TGTGCCAGCAGTGCCTTGGGGGCGGGGGGCTCTGTGAAGCAGTTCTTC. The chain recombines TRBV27 with TRBJ2-1, with TRBD2 matching over 8 bases. With V trimmed by 5 bases and J by 11 bases, 17 bases remained unmatched. CDR1 is MNHEY, CDR2 SMNVEV, per germline (reference sequence). The CDR3 sequence is 16 residues long.